One and the same sample provided the 5 T cell receptor beta chains below, sequenced in a study of blood T cell repertoires in COVID-19. The method was immunoSEQ multiplex PCR; TCRdb's version includes in-frame clones alone and lacks a portion of them. The table lists just under 40,000 clones, over 70% of them singletons. The sequenced material came from peripheral blood. The receptors shown here come from a man aged 50-59 years with active or convalescent COVID-19.

This rearrangement joins TRBV2 to TRBJ1-4, with a weak D call TRBD1 (6 bases). In germline, CDR1 is SNHLY, CDR2 FYNNEI. Trimming pared 2 bases from V and 8 bases from J, leaving 12 bases between. The CDR3 consists of 14 residues. The CDR3 spells CASSEQGRSEKLFF. The DNA of the CDR3 is TGTGCCAGCAGTGAACAGGGGAGAAGCGAAAAACTGTTTTTT. Full variable domain (rest looked up from reference TRBV2 and TRBJ1-4): EPEVTQTPSHQVTQMGQEVILRCVPISNHLYFYWYRQILGQKVEFLVSFYNNEISEKSEIFDDQFSVERPDGSNFTLKIRSTKLEDSAMYFCASSEQGRSEKLFFGSGTQLSVL.

This chain joins TRBV12-3 or TRBV12-4 and TRBJ2-1, with D perhaps TRBD2 (7 bases). The CDR3 sequence is 13 residues long. V was pared by 2 bases and J by 9 bases, with 11 bases between. DNA for the CDR3: TGTGCCAGCAGTTTATCGGGGGGCGGTGAGCAGTTCTTC. Translation: CASSLSGGGEQFF.

This chain connects TRBV4-2 to TRBJ1-2; D gene unclear. Trimming took 0 bases from V and 7 from J, leaving 6 bases between them. Germline loops: CDR1 LGHNA, CDR2 YNFKEQ. This CDR3 contains 12 residues. The CDR3 sequence: CASSQDGSGYTF. DNA for the CDR3: TGTGCCAGCAGCCAAGACGGTAGTGGCTACACCTTC.

The chain combines TRBV7-2 with TRBJ2-3; maybe TRBD1 (6 bases). V was cut by 3 bases and J by 10 bases, with 8 bases left in between. The CDR3 has 11 amino acids. Germline V CDR1 and CDR2: SGHTA, FQGNSA. Here the CDR3 DNA reads TGTGCCAGCAGCTTGACAGGACCGCAGTATTTT. Protein sequence: CASSLTGPQYF.

The rearrangement links TRBV25-1 to TRBJ2-2; the match to TRBD2 covers 8 bases. The CDR3 length is 15 residues. In germline, CDR1 is MGHDK, CDR2 SYGVNS. The trim removed 7 bases at V and 3 bases at J, leaving 7 bases unmatched. CDR3 region: CASTSGGDYTGELFF. CDR3 sequence (DNA): TGTGCCAGCACCTCGGGGGGGGATTACACCGGGGAGCTGTTTTTT.